The T cell receptor (beta chain) described here comes from a study of blood T cell repertoires in COVID-19. In the study overall: PBMCs, B-cell-depleted T cells, or T cells were the source of the cDNA or gDNA that made up the material.

The germline CDR1 and CDR2 sequences are SNHLY and FYNNEI. V lost 5 bases and J lost 5, with 12 bases in between. The CDR3 is 13 residues long. Authors' data handling: Reference gene primer amplification in the assay estimated nucleated cell counts. Produced via immunoSEQ multiplex PCR; TCRdb's table is partial and in-frame only. V, J and clone size are those of that table, while D and trimming were read from the DNA. The data contain nearly 100,000 clones, approximately 84% of them singletons. This clone has more than one count but fewer than ten. This receptor was taken from a woman aged 55-70 years with acute or convalescent COVID-19. The specimen sequenced was peripheral blood. V gene TRBV2 combines with J gene TRBJ1-2; maybe TRBD1 (6 bases). In nucleotides, the CDR3 is TGTGCCAGCAGTCGGGACAAGTTATATGGCTACACCTTC. It specifies CASSRDKLYGYTF.